The 3 T cell receptor beta chains below come from one sample, sequenced in a study of CD8 T cells in Susac syndrome. The RNA, roughly 0.5 to 1 ug, was put through reverse transcription using random hexamers. TCRdb reanalysed the immunoSEQ multiplex PCR reads using MiXCR and keeps one entry per CDR3 protein. The sample lists more than 200,000 distinct CDR3 sequences, about 94% seen once, with about 0.12% in the top ten. The sequencing sample was made of CD8+ T cells from PBMCs. The receptors stem from a human donor with multiple sclerosis.

The chain recombines TRBV20-1 with TRBJ1-4, with D possibly TRBD1 on 5 matching bases. The V end was cut by 3 bases, the J end by 0 bases, with 8 bases between. The CDR3 is made up of 14 amino acids. Germline V gene data show CDR1 as DFQATT and CDR2 as SNEGSKA (reference sequence). The CDR3 DNA is TGCAGTGCTAGGACAGAAGCAACTAATGAAAAACTGTTTTTT. It translates to CSARTEATNEKLFF.

In DNA form, the CDR3 reads TGTGCCAGCCGGGAGGGGGAGCAGTACTTC. It yields the protein CASREGEQYF. The chain joins TRBV21-1 to TRBJ2-7; the D call in the table, TRBD2, was not verified against the DNA. TRBV21-1 is listed as a pseudogene. The CDR3 has 10 amino acids.

The chain uses TRBV10-1 and TRBJ2-3, with 7 bases lining up with TRBD1. The CDR3 extends over 19 amino acids. Germline CDR1 reads WNHNN; CDR2 reads SYGVQD (reference sequence). The J segment lost 1 base and the V segment lost 8 bases, leaving 21 bases of the junction unmatched. DNA of the CDR3: TGCGCCAGCGGGCCTATGCCGAAACCCCGGGACAGTCGCACAGATACGCAGTATTTT. Residues: CASGPMPKPRDSRTDTQYF.